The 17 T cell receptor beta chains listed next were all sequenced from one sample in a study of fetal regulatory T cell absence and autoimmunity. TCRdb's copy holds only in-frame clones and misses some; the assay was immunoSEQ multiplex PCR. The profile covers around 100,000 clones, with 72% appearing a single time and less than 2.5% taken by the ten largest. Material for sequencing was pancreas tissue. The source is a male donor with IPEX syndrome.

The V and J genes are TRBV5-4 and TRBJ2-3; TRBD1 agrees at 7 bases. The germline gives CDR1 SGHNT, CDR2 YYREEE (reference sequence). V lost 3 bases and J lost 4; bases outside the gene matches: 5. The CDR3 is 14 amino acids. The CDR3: CASSYRQGPDTQYF. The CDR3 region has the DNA TGTGCCAGCAGCTATCGACAGGGTCCAGATACGCAGTATTTT.

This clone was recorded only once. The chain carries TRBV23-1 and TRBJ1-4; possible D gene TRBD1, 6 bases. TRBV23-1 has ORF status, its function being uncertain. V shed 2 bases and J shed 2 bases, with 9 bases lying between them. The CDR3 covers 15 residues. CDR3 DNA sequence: TGCGCCAGCAGTCAAGCGGGGGCTACTAATGAAAAACTGTTTTTT. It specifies CASSQAGATNEKLFF.

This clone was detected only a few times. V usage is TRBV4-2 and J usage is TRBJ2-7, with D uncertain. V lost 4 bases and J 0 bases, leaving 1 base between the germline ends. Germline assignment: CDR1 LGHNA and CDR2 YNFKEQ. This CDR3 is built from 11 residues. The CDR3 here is CASSRSYEQYF. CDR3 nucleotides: TGTGCCAGCAGCCGCTCCTACGAGCAGTACTTC.

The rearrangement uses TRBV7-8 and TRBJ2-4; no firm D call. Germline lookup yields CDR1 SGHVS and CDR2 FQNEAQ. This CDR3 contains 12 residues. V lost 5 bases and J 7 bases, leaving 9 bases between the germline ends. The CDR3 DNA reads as TGTGCCAGCAGCCCTAACACGAACATTCAGTACTTC. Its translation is CASSPNTNIQYF.

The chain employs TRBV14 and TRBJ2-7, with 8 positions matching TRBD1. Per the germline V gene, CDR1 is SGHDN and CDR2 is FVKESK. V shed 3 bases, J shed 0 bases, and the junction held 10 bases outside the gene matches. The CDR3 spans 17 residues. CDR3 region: CASSQHLGQGSSYEQYF. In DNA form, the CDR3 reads TGTGCCAGCAGCCAGCATCTAGGACAGGGAAGCTCCTACGAGCAGTACTTC.

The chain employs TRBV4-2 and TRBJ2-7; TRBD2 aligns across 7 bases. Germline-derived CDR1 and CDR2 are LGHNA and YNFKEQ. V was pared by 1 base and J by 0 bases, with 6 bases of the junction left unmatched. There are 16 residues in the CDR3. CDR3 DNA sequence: TGTGCCAGCAGCCAAGGGGGAGGGGCTAGCTCCTACGAGCAGTACTTC. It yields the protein CASSQGGGASSYEQYF.

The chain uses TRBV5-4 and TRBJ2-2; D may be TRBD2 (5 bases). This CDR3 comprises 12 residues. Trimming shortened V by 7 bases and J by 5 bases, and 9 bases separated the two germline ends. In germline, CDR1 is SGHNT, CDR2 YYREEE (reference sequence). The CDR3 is CASLGGTGELFF. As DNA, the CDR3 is TGTGCCAGCCTAGGCGGGACCGGGGAGCTGTTTTTT.

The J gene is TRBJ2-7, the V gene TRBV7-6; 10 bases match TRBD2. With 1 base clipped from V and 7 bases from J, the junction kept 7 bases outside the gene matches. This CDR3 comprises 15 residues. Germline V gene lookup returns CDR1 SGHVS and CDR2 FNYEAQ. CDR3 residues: CASSLDPAGGREQYF. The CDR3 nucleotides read TGTGCCAGCAGCTTAGACCCAGCGGGAGGGCGAGAGCAGTACTTC.

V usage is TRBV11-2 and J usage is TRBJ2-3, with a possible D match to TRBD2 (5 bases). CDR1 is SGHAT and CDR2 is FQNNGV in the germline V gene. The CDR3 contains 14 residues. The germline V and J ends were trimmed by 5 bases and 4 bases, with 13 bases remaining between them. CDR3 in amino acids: CASSVDWAADTQYF. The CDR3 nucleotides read TGTGCCAGCAGCGTGGACTGGGCGGCAGATACGCAGTATTTT. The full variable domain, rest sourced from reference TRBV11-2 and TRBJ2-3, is EAGVAQSPRYKIIEKRQSVAFWCNPISGHATLYWYQQILGQGPKLLIQFQNNGVVDDSQLPKDRFSAERLKGVDSTLKIQPAKLEDSAVYLCASSVDWAADTQYFGPGTRLTVL.

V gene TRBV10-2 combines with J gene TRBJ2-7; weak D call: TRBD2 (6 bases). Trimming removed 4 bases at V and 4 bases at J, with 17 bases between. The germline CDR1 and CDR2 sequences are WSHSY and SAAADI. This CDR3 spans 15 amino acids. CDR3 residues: CASSVGLAEGYEQYF. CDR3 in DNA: TGCGCCAGCAGTGTGGGACTTGCCGAGGGGTACGAGCAGTACTTC.

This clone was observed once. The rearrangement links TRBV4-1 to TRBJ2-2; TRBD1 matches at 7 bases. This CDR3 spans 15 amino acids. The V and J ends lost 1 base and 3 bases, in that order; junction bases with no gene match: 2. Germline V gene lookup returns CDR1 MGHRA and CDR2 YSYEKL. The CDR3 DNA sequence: TGCGCCAGCAGCCAAGTCCAGGGGGACACCGGGGAGCTGTTTTTT. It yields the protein CASSQVQGDTGELFF.

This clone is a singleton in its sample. The CDR3, as DNA: TGTGCCAGCAGTTCTCGGACAATGGACTATGGCTACACCTTC. Translated, it gives CASSSRTMDYGYTF. J is TRBJ1-2 and V is TRBV27, with D tentatively TRBD1 (5 bases). Trimming removed 4 bases from V and 3 bases from J, with 12 bases in between. Per germline, CDR1 MNHEY and CDR2 SMNVEV (reference sequence). CDR3 length: 14 amino acids.

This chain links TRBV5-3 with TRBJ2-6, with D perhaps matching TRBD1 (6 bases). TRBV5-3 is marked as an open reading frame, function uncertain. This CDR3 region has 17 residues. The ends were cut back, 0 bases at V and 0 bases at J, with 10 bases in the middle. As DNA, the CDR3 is TGTGCCAGAAGCTTGGGTGACAGGTCCTCTGGGGCCAACGTCCTGACTTTC. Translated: CARSLGDRSSGANVLTF.

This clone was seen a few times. CDR3 nucleotide sequence: TGTGCCAGCACCACGGGGGGGCACGGCTACACCTTC. Translated: CASTTGGHGYTF. The chain carries TRBV6-6 and TRBJ1-2; possibly TRBD1 for D (6 bases). This CDR3 comprises 12 residues. Between the trimmed V and J ends, which lost 7 bases and 8 bases, there was a span of 14 bases. Germline V gives CDR1 MNHNY, CDR2 SVGAGI (reference sequence).

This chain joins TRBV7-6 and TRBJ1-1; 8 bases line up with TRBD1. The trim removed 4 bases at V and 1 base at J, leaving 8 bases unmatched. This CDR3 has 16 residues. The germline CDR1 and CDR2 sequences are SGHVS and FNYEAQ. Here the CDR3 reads CASSSPSDRANTEAFF. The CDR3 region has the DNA TGTGCCAGCAGCTCACCGTCGGACAGGGCGAACACTGAAGCTTTCTTT.

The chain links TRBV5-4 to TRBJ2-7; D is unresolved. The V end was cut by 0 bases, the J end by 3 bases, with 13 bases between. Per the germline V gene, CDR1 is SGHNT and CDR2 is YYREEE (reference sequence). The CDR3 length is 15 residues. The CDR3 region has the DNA TGTGCCAGCAGCTTGGCCGCTGGCAGTGGCTACGAGCAGTACTTC. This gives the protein CASSLAAGSGYEQYF.

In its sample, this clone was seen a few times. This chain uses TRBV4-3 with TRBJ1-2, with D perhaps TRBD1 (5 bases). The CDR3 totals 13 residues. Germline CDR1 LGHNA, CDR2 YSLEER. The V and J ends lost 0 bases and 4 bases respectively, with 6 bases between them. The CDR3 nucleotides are TGCGCCAGCAGCCAAGAGACAGCCTATGGCTACACCTTC. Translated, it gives CASSQETAYGYTF.